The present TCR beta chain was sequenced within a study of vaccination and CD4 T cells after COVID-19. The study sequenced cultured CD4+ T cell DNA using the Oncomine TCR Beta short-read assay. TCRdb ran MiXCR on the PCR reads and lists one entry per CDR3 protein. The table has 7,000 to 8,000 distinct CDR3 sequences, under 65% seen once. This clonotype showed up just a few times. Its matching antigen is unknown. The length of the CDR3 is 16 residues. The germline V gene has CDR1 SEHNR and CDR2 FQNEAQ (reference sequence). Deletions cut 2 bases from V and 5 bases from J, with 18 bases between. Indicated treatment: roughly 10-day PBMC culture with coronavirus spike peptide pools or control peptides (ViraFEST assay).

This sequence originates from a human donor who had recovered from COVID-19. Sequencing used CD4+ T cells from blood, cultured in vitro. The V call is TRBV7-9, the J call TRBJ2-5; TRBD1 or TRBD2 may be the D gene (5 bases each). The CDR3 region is CASSLTGSGLRETQYF. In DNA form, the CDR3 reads TGTGCCAGCAGCTTAACAGGTAGTGGACTCAGGGAGACCCAGTACTTC.